A single sample is the source of the 4 T cell receptor beta chains below, sequenced in a study of blood T cell repertoires in COVID-19. Using immunoSEQ multiplex PCR, the repertoire was profiled, and TCRdb retains in-frame clones only, with some absent. The data contain some 270,000 clones, more than 85% of them singletons. Specimen: peripheral blood. The receptors here all came from a young man with acute or convalescent COVID-19.

This rearrangement joins TRBV10-3 to TRBJ2-7; 7 nucleotides agree with TRBD1. J was trimmed by 2 bases and V by 3 bases; bases with no gene match: 10. The CDR3 covers 16 residues. The germline gives CDR1 ENHRY, CDR2 SYGVKD. CDR3 amino acids: CAISEQPGTEPYEQYF. CDR3 bases: TGTGCCATCAGTGAACAGCCCGGGACAGAGCCCTACGAGCAGTACTTC.

V usage is TRBV5-1 and J usage is TRBJ2-2, with D perhaps TRBD2 (5 bases). The CDR3 spans 14 residues. V gave up 2 bases and J gave up 7 bases, with 12 bases separating them. Germline V gives CDR1 SGHRS, CDR2 YFSETQ. The CDR3 coding sequence is TGCGCCAGCAGCTTACCTAGCAGTAACGGGGAGCTGTTTTTT. It specifies CASSLPSSNGELFF.

CDR3 residues: CASSLAGQADTIYF. The CDR3 coding sequence is TGTGCCAGCAGCTTAGCAGGACAGGCTGACACCATATATTTT. V usage is TRBV7-9 and J usage is TRBJ1-3; 7 bases agree with TRBD1. V lost 0 bases, J lost 8 bases, and 4 bases stayed unmatched. Germline loops: CDR1 SEHNR, CDR2 FQNEAQ (reference sequence). The CDR3 spans 14 residues. The full variable domain, in which reference TRBV7-9 and TRBJ1-3 provide the parts outside the CDR3, is DTGVSQNPRHKITKRGQNVTFRCDPISEHNRLYWYRQTLGQGPEFLTYFQNEAQLEKSRLLSDRFSAERPKGSFSTLEIQRTEQGDSAMYLCASSLAGQADTIYFGEGSWLTVV.

This chain joins TRBV11-2 and TRBJ2-1; D possibly corresponds to TRBD2 (7 bases). Trimming took 5 bases from V and 1 from J, leaving 15 bases between them. The CDR3 spans 16 residues. The germline gives CDR1 SGHAT, CDR2 FQNNGV. CDR3 nucleotides: TGTGCCAGCAGCACTCGGGGGCGGGAGTCCTACAATGAGCAGTTCTTC. This translates into CASSTRGRESYNEQFF.